Below, 21 T cell receptor beta chains from the same sample are listed, as sequenced in a study of T cell clonality in common variable immunodeficiency. Repertoires were generated with immunoSEQ multiplex PCR, while TCRdb's copy carries only in-frame clones and drops some. This set yields fewer than 50,000 clones and no singletons; the top ten hold around 1.4%. Source material: peripheral blood mononuclear cells. The source of these receptors is a person between 18 and 75 years old in good health.

This clone came up many times. The read stops 3 residues short of the end of the CDR3; the missing end is completed from the germline J gene. The chain uses TRBV5-1 and TRBJ2-1, with D possibly matching TRBD1 (7 bases). Germline lookup yields CDR1 SGHRS and CDR2 YFSETQ. The CDR3 loop spans 17 amino acids. V gave up 0 bases and J gave up 1 base, with 14 bases separating them. The CDR3: CASSLGDRAGSYNEQFF. The DNA read from the CDR3 is TGCGCCAGCAGCTTGGGTGACAGGGCGGGATCCTACAATGAG.

This clone appeared many times. Sequencing ends 3 residues short of the CDR3 end; the germline J gene provides the rest. The V call is TRBV7-2, the J call TRBJ2-2; 7 bases align to TRBD1. CDR1 is SGHTA and CDR2 is FQGNSA in the germline V gene. V was clipped by 6 bases and J by 5 bases; unmatched bases: 6. The CDR3 covers 14 residues. CDR3 residues: CASRRNRGTGELFF. The CDR3 DNA, read in part, is TGTGCCAGCAGACGGAACAGGGGAACCGGGGAG.

This clone was seen a few times. The CDR3 is cut off 3 residues early in the read; its end comes from the germline J gene. V and J are TRBV19 and TRBJ1-6; 8 bases are shared with TRBD1. The germline gives CDR1 LNHDA, CDR2 SQIVND (reference sequence). V shed 5 bases and J 10 bases; nucleotides not matched to a gene: 7. There are 14 residues in the CDR3. This CDR3 is CASSQTGGESPLHF. The part of the CDR3 DNA that was read is TGTGCCAGTAGTCAAACAGGGGGTGAATCACCC.

This clone was seen ten or more times. From the germline J gene comes the end of the CDR3, since the read stops 3 residues before it. The chain combines TRBV12-3 or TRBV12-4 with TRBJ1-2; D ambiguous. The CDR3 sequence is 11 residues long. The germline V and J ends were trimmed by 7 bases and 6 bases, with 9 bases remaining between them. CDR3 region: CASNTAHGYTF. CDR3 DNA, as far as it was read: TGTGCCAGCAACACCGCTCATGGC.

This clone was picked up many times. The read ends 3 residues early relative to the CDR3; the germline J gene fills the gap. The chain joins TRBV2 to TRBJ1-4, with TRBD1 identical over 11 bases. Germline V gene lookup returns CDR1 SNHLY and CDR2 FYNNEI. V gave up 6 bases and J gave up 7 bases; unmatched junction bases: 7. This CDR3 spans 15 amino acids. Incomplete CDR3 DNA: TGTGCCAGCAGGACACCGGGACAGGGGGGTGAAAAA. Protein product: CASRTPGQGGEK. The CDR3 reads in full as CASRTPGQGGEKLFF.

This clone occurred many times. The read stops 3 residues short of the end of the CDR3; the missing end is completed from the germline J gene. This rearrangement joins TRBV20-1 to TRBJ1-2; D call uncertain. There are 13 residues in the CDR3. V was cut by 0 bases and J by 6 bases, with 11 bases left in between. From germline, CDR1 is DFQATT and CDR2 SNEGSKA (reference sequence). CDR3 region: CSARDPLRNGYTF. The sequenced CDR3 bases are TGCAGTGCTAGAGACCCTCTCAGGAATGGC.

This clone was seen ten or more times. The read ends 3 residues shy of where the CDR3 ends; the end is completed using the germline J gene. The chain has TRBV7-2 and TRBJ1-2; a possible D gene is TRBD1 (5 bases). CDR1 and CDR2 (germline): SGHTA, FQGNSA. V lost 3 bases, J lost 4 bases, and 12 bases lay in between. The CDR3 loop spans 14 amino acids. CDR3 DNA (partial): TGTGCCAGCAGCTTCGAGAGGGGCCTCTATGGC. Encoded protein: CASSFERGLYG. In full, the CDR3 is CASSFERGLYGYTF.

At least ten counts were recorded for this clone. The sequenced fragment ends 3 residues before the CDR3 boundary, so the rest is inferred from the germline J gene. The rearrangement joins TRBV5-1 to TRBJ2-1, with TRBD1 matching 8 bases. CDR3 size: 17 residues. CDR1 is SGHRS and CDR2 is YFSETQ in the germline V gene. The J segment lost 0 bases and the V segment lost 4 bases, leaving 9 bases of the junction unmatched. CDR3 residues: CASSVGTGRSSYNEQFF. The DNA read from the CDR3 is TGCGCCAGCAGCGTTGGGACAGGAAGGAGCTCCTACAATGAG.

Many counts were recorded for this clone. The sequence runs out 3 residues before the end of the CDR3; the remainder is reconstructed from the germline J gene. The chain combines TRBV6-1 with TRBJ2-7; 8 nucleotides line up with TRBD2. The CDR3 is 16 amino acids. The V and J ends lost 1 base and 5 bases, in that order; junction bases with no gene match: 10. Per germline, CDR1 MNHNS and CDR2 SASEGT. The CDR3 here is CASSEDPGGGSNEQYF. CDR3 DNA, as far as it was read: TGTGCCAGCAGTGAAGATCCCGGGGGGGGGAGCAACGAG.

This clone appeared many times. From the germline J gene comes the end of the CDR3, since the read stops 3 residues before it. The gene calls are TRBV20-1 and TRBJ1-1; perhaps TRBD1 as D (5 bases). The CDR3 is 13 amino acids. The germline V gene has CDR1 DFQATT and CDR2 SNEGSKA (reference sequence). Trimming stripped 6 bases from V and 4 bases from J, with 15 bases between. The covered CDR3 bases are TGCAGTGCCCCGGGGGTGTGGAGCACTGAA. Encoded protein: CSAPGVWSTE. The whole CDR3 sequence is CSAPGVWSTEAFF.

There are many counts of this clone. The read falls 3 residues short of the CDR3 end, and the missing part is taken from the germline J gene. The J gene is TRBJ2-2, the V gene TRBV19, with 8 bases that match TRBD2. Losses at the gene ends were 4 bases for V and 5 bases for J; bases not matched to a gene: 3. The CDR3 length is 14 residues. The germline V gene has CDR1 LNHDA and CDR2 SQIVND (reference sequence). The DNA read from the CDR3 is TGTGCCAGTAGTAGCCAGCGGGAGACCGGGGAG. Amino acids: CASSSQRETGE. The entire CDR3 protein is CASSSQRETGELFF.

This clone was seen many times. The observed sequence ends 3 residues before the CDR3 terminus, with the missing tail filled in from the germline J gene. The chain carries TRBV7-9 and TRBJ2-1, with D possibly being TRBD1 (5 bases). The ends were cut back, 5 bases at V and 9 bases at J, with 11 bases in the middle. Germline V CDR1 and CDR2: SEHNR, FQNEAQ (reference sequence). There are 12 residues in the CDR3. CDR3 DNA (partial): TGTGCCAGCAGCGCAGAAAGGGGTGAG. Translating it yields CASSAERGE. From start to end, the CDR3 is CASSAERGEQFF.

This clone was seen many times. The read comes to an end 3 residues before the CDR3 does, leaving the germline J gene to fill in the end. This chain connects TRBV20-1 to TRBJ2-5; tentative D call: TRBD1 (5 bases). CDR3 size: 14 residues. Germline V lookup: CDR1 DFQATT, CDR2 SNEGSKA (reference sequence). V shed 4 bases and J shed 7 bases, with 19 bases lying between them. CDR3 amino acids: CSATTVLSPGTQYF. Incomplete CDR3 DNA: TGCAGTGCTACGACAGTCCTGTCGCCGGGGACC.

This clone has at least ten counts. The read is 3 residues too short to cover the CDR3 end, so that end is filled in from the germline J gene. The chain joins TRBV19 to TRBJ2-2; the match to TRBD1 covers 7 bases. The germline V gene encodes CDR1 LNHDA and CDR2 SQIVND (reference sequence). The CDR3 length is 16 residues. Trimming removed 3 bases from V and 6 bases from J; junction bases left unmatched: 10. This chain's CDR3 is CASSIPGTAIPGELFF. The CDR3 bases that were read are TGTGCCAGTAGTATTCCCGGGACAGCGATCCCCGGGGAG.

Turning to this clone: The read gets to within 3 residues of the CDR3 end, and the germline J gene fills in the rest. V and J are TRBV11-3 and TRBJ2-2, with D uncertain. The germline V gene encodes CDR1 SGHNT and CDR2 YENEEA. V lost 2 bases, J lost 1 base, and 5 bases lay in between. The CDR3 is 14 residues long. Incomplete CDR3 DNA: TGTGCCAGCAGCTTAACTGGGAACACCGGGGAG. Translating it yields CASSLTGNTGE. The CDR3 in full is CASSLTGNTGELFF.

This clone was counted at least ten times. From the germline J gene comes the end of the CDR3, since the read stops 3 residues before it. The chain employs TRBV20-1 and TRBJ2-7; D possibly corresponds to TRBD1 (6 bases). V was trimmed by 5 bases and J by 2 bases, leaving 10 bases between them. This CDR3 is built from 12 residues. Germline V lookup: CDR1 DFQATT, CDR2 SNEGSKA (reference sequence). The CDR3 is CSAGRDTYEQYF. The covered CDR3 bases are TGCAGTGCTGGCCGGGACACCTACGAG.

This clone appeared many times. The read gets to within 3 residues of the CDR3 end, and the germline J gene fills in the rest. The chain has TRBV7-9 and TRBJ1-1; no reliable D call. From germline, CDR1 is SEHNR and CDR2 FQNEAQ (reference sequence). This CDR3 is 15 amino acids long. Trimming stripped 5 bases from V and 1 base from J, with 14 bases between. The sequenced CDR3 bases are TGTGCCAGCAGCCCTTCTGCGAAGTCGAACACTGAA. Its protein is CASSPSAKSNTE. The full CDR3 is CASSPSAKSNTEAFF.

This clone came up many times. The CDR3 extends 3 residues past the end of the read, so its final part is completed from the germline J gene. The chain combines TRBV5-1 with TRBJ2-2; weak D call: TRBD2 (6 bases). V was clipped by 6 bases and J by 6 bases, with 18 bases between them. The CDR3 has 15 amino acids. The germline gives CDR1 SGHRS, CDR2 YFSETQ. The covered CDR3 bases are TGCGCCAGCAACCCGGAGGGCCCACAGGCCGGGGAG. Translation: CASNPEGPQAGE. The full-length CDR3 reads as CASNPEGPQAGELFF.

This clone was detected ten times or more. From the germline J gene comes the end of the CDR3, since the read stops 3 residues before it. The chain employs TRBV20-1 and TRBJ2-3, with TRBD2 matching over 10 bases. Trimming took 5 bases from V and 2 from J; bases not matched to a gene: 7. This CDR3 region has 15 residues. Germline assignment: CDR1 DFQATT and CDR2 SNEGSKA (reference sequence). The DNA read from the CDR3 is TGCAGTGCTGGATTAGCGGGAGGATACACAGATACG. Translating it yields CSAGLAGGYTDT. The whole CDR3 region reads CSAGLAGGYTDTQYF.

A remark on this clone: The CDR3 end falls 3 residues outside the read, so it is completed with the germline J gene. The chain links TRBV6-4 to TRBJ2-3; 10 positions match TRBD2. Germline CDR1 and CDR2: MRHNA and SNTAGT. The V segment lost 0 bases and the J segment 4 bases; nucleotides outside the gene matches: 1. This CDR3 comprises 15 residues. Partial CDR3 DNA: TGTGCCAGCAGTGACTCAGCGGGAGGGCCAGATACG. It codes for CASSDSAGGPDT. The complete CDR3 protein is CASSDSAGGPDTQYF.

This clone was found many times. The read finishes 3 residues shy of the CDR3 end, and the germline J gene is used to complete it. The chain couples TRBV28 to TRBJ2-7, with D perhaps TRBD1 (6 bases). Trimming took 3 bases from V and 6 from J, leaving 18 bases between them. Germline assignment: CDR1 MDHEN and CDR2 SYDVKM. This CDR3 is 15 amino acids long. The DNA read from the CDR3 is TGTGCCAGCAGTTTCATTGCACAGGGAACCCTCGAG. Its protein product is CASSFIAQGTLE. The CDR3 in full is CASSFIAQGTLEQYF.